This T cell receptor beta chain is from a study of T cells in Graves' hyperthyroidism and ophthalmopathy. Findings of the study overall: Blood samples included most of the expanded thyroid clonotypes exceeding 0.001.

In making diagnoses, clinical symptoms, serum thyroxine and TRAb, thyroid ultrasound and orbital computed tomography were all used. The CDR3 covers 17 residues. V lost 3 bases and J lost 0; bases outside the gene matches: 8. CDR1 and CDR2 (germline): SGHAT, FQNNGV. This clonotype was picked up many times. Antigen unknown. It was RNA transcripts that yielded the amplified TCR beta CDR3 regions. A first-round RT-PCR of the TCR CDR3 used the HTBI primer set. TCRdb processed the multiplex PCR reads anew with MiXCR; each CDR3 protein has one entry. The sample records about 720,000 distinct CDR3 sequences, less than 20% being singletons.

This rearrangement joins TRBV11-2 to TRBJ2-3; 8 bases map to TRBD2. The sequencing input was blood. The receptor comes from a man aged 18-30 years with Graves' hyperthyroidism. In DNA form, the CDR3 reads TGTGCCAGCAGCTTCGATACTAGCGGAGGGAGCACAGATACGCAGTATTTT. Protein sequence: CASSFDTSGGSTDTQYF.